This T cell receptor beta chain was retrieved from a study of identical twins. Details on this clonotype: Its antigen is not identified.

Germline CDR1 is SNHLY and CDR2 is FYNNEI. The V gene lost 8 bases and the J gene lost 1 base, with 11 bases spanning the gap. The CDR3 loop spans 14 amino acids. Addition of a universal primer site occurred through template switching, and cDNA carried unique molecular identifiers. Each CDR3 protein gets one entry after TCRdb re-called the 5' RACE reads with MiXCR. In the table there are some 900,000 distinct CDR3 sequences, 10% to 15% of which are singletons. Broader study findings: The study found that models underestimated out-of-frame TCR alpha sharing in monozygotic twins.

Each donor was a healthy Caucasian. These data are also associated with another study on yellow fever vaccine responses in identical twins.

The specimen sequenced was PBMCs. The sequence was collected from a woman between 18 and 29 years old in good health. The gene calls are TRBV2 and TRBJ2-2; D might be TRBD1 (5 bases). The CDR3 spells CASATERNTGELFF. The CDR3 coding sequence is TGTGCCAGCGCGACAGAAAGGAACACCGGGGAGCTGTTTTTT.